This T cell receptor beta chain was sequenced for a study of T cell repertoires in cytomegalovirus infection. Study overall: CMV epitopes used comprised recently identified HLA-C-restricted ones and well-studied HLA-B-restricted ones. Public TCR beta signatures were indicative of both CMV infection and a matching HLA type.

V lost 4 bases, J lost 9 bases, and 12 bases lay in between. There are 13 residues in the CDR3. Germline V gene sequence: CDR1 SNHLY, CDR2 FYNNEI. Findings of the study overall: CMV-specific TCR beta clonotypes restricted by HLA-C dominated the ex vivo response.

Remarks on this clonotype: Antigen specificity is unknown.

TCRdb re-analysed the reads in MiXCR, keeping a single row per CDR3 protein. The data show about 830,000 distinct CDR3 sequences, with around a third seen just once and around 12% held by the top ten. The source is a human donor in good health (CMV status not recorded). Some clones in this sample may be carry-over from other donors' samples. This material consisted of cultured CD8+ T cells from PBMCs, taken from culture after CMV antigen stimulation. This sequence joins TRBV2 and TRBJ2-2, with no clear D. The CDR3 DNA sequence: TGTGCCAGCAGTGTCTATGATTTCCGGGAGCTGTTTTTT. It specifies CASSVYDFRELFF.